This TCR beta chain is from a study of breast tumors, draining lymph nodes, adjacent tissues. Findings of the study overall: Tumor T cell lymph node origin was a supported hypothesis, not proven.

This clonotype qualifies as medium-sized. Antigen unknown. TCRdb recomputed calls from the multiplex PCR reads with MiXCR, one row per CDR3 protein. The profile shows roughly 21,000 distinct CDR3 sequences, 50% of them singletons. CDR3 length equals 13 residues. Germline V gene sequence: CDR1 DFQATT, CDR2 SNEGSKA (reference sequence). Trimming stripped 2 bases from V and 4 bases from J, with 9 bases between. The chain carries TRBV20-1 and TRBJ1-5; D gene ambiguous. The source of this sequence is a female donor with breast cancer. Some clones in this sample may be carry-over from other donors' samples. Sequencing was done on a sample of breast tumor tissue. The CDR3, as DNA: TGCAGTGCTAGAAGGCAGAATAATCAGCCCCAGCATTTT. Its protein is CSARRQNNQPQHF.